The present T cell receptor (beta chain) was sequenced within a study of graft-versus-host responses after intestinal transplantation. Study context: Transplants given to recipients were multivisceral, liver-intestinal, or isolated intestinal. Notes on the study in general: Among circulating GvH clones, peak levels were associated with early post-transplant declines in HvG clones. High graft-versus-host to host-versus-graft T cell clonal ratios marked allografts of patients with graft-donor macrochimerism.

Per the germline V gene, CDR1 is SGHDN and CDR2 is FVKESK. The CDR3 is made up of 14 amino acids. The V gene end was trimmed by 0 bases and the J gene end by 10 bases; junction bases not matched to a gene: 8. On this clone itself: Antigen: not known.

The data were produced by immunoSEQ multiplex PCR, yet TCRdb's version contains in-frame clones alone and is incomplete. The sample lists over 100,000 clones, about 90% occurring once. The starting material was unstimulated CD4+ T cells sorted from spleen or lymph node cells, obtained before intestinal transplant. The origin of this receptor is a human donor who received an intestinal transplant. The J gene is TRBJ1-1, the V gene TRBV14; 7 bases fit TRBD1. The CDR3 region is CASSQDGGGAGAFF. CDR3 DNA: TGTGCCAGCAGCCAAGATGGAGGGGGCGCGGGAGCTTTCTTT.